The subject of this entry is one TCR beta chain. This record comes from a study of OX40 agonist ivuxolimab in advanced cancers. Repertoires were generated with immunoSEQ multiplex PCR, while TCRdb's copy carries only in-frame clones and drops some. Here the sample spans tens of thousands of clones, around 77% being singletons. The CDR3 length is 14 residues. V was trimmed by 6 bases and J by 4 bases, leaving 16 bases between them. Germline V gene lookup returns CDR1 SGHRS and CDR2 YFSETQ. The starting material was CD4+ or CD8+ T cells sorted from blood, obtained in a trial of the OX40 agonist ivuxolimab. The gene calls are TRBV5-1 and TRBJ1-1; D gene ambiguous. This clonotype originated in an adult with an advanced solid tumor such as melanoma, head and neck, liver or kidney cancer. The CDR3 sequence: CASTPDGVVTEAFF. The CDR3, as DNA: TGCGCCAGCACTCCGGACGGGGTGGTCACTGAAGCTTTCTTT.